The 14 T cell receptor beta chains below all came from one sample that was sequenced in a study of identical twins. TCRdb re-called the 5' RACE reads with MiXCR, one entry per CDR3 protein. Altogether more than 400,000 distinct CDR3 sequences are present, about 15% being singletons, with the ten largest covering roughly 0.46%. The same sample was also studied in work on yellow fever vaccine responses in identical twins.

The specimen sequenced was CD4+ T cells sorted from blood. These receptor sequences come from a woman aged 18-29 years in good health.

The sample holds a few counts of this clonotype. V usage is TRBV4-1 and J usage is TRBJ2-4; D is perhaps TRBD1 (6 bases). Germline loops: CDR1 MGHRA, CDR2 YSYEKL. The CDR3 extends over 16 amino acids. Trimming took 4 bases from V and 0 from J, leaving 13 bases between them. The CDR3 region is CASSRETGLAKNIQYF. In DNA form, the CDR3 reads TGCGCCAGCAGCCGCGAGACAGGACTAGCCAAAAACATTCAGTACTTC.

This clonotype was picked up a small number of times. The chain has TRBV11-3 and TRBJ2-2; TRBD2 agrees at 7 bases. The trim removed 2 bases at V and 6 bases at J, leaving 3 bases unmatched. Germline CDR1 and CDR2: SGHNT and YENEEA. This CDR3 is 14 amino acids long. CDR3 sequence (DNA): TGTGCCAGCAGCTTAAGGGGAGGGTCCGGGGAGCTGTTTTTT. This codes for CASSLRGGSGELFF. Supplemented by reference TRBV11-3 and TRBJ2-2, the full variable domain reads EAGVVQSPRYKIIEKKQPVAFWCNPISGHNTLYWYLQNLGQGPELLIRYENEEAVDDSQLPKDRFSAERLKGVDSTLKIQPAELGDSAVYLCASSLRGGSGELFFGEGSRLTVL.

The sample holds a few counts of this clonotype. The gene calls are TRBV7-3 and TRBJ2-1; possible D gene TRBD1, 6 bases. Germline CDR1 and CDR2: SGHTA and FQGTGA. The CDR3 spans 17 residues. V was cut by 0 bases and J by 2 bases, with 14 bases left in between. CDR3 DNA: TGTGCCAGCAGCTTAACCAGGGGAGATGGGGCCTACAATGAGCAGTTCTTC. This codes for CASSLTRGDGAYNEQFF.

This clonotype was found a few times. The V and J genes are TRBV2 and TRBJ2-2; D uncertain. The CDR3 runs to 16 residues. In germline, CDR1 is SNHLY, CDR2 FYNNEI. V lost 5 bases and J lost 1, with 14 bases in between. The CDR3 DNA reads as TGTGCCAGCAGTCCAACCTTATACCTGAACACCGGGGAGCTGTTTTTT. Translated: CASSPTLYLNTGELFF.

The chain joins TRBV2 to TRBJ2-2, with D perhaps TRBD2 (5 bases). Germline CDR1 reads SNHLY; CDR2 reads FYNNEI. V shed 8 bases and J shed 4 bases, with 14 bases lying between them. The CDR3 is 14 amino acids. CDR3 amino acids: CASRTYSVTGELFF. CDR3 sequence (DNA): TGTGCCAGCCGAACTTATAGCGTCACCGGGGAGCTGTTTTTT. Supplemented by reference TRBV2 and TRBJ2-2, the full variable domain reads EPEVTQTPSHQVTQMGQEVILRCVPISNHLYFYWYRQILGQKVEFLVSFYNNEISEKSEIFDDQFSVERPDGSNFTLKIRSTKLEDSAMYFCASRTYSVTGELFFGEGSRLTVL.

V usage is TRBV5-6 and J usage is TRBJ2-6, with a possible D match to TRBD1 (5 bases). V lost 4 bases to trimming and J lost 2 bases, with 13 bases between them. The CDR3 consists of 16 residues. From germline, CDR1 is SGHDT and CDR2 YYEEEE. The CDR3 sequence is CASSLAGMAGANVLTF. The CDR3 DNA reads as TGTGCCAGCAGCCTGGCAGGGATGGCTGGGGCCAACGTCCTGACTTTC.

This clonotype was seen repeatedly, ten times or more. The V and J genes are TRBV14 and TRBJ1-1, with D unclear. V shed 5 bases and J shed 1 base, with 5 bases lying between them. The CDR3 extends over 12 amino acids. Germline lookup yields CDR1 SGHDN and CDR2 FVKESK. CDR3 loop: CASSGGNTEAFF. The CDR3 DNA reads TGTGCCAGCAGCGGAGGGAACACTGAAGCTTTCTTT.

The J gene is TRBJ1-1, the V gene TRBV11-2, with D perhaps TRBD1 (5 bases). CDR3 size: 18 residues. Per the germline V gene, CDR1 is SGHAT and CDR2 is FQNNGV. V was clipped by 0 bases and J by 6 bases, with 23 bases between them. The CDR3 reads CASSLDLVSDSPRAEAFF. CDR3 DNA sequence: TGTGCCAGCAGCTTAGATCTAGTTTCGGACTCACCCAGGGCTGAAGCTTTCTTT.

The rearrangement links TRBV7-4 to TRBJ2-4, with 8 nucleotides matching TRBD1. Germline V gene lookup returns CDR1 SGHVT and CDR2 SQSDAQ. Germline trimming cut 8 bases from V and 0 bases from J; bases unmatched to any gene: 18. This CDR3 spans 19 amino acids. The CDR3 nucleotides are TGTGCCAGCTGTCCGACCAGGACAGGGAAAATACTAGCCAAAAACATTCAGTACTTC. Translation gives CASCPTRTGKILAKNIQYF. Full variable domain (rest looked up from reference TRBV7-4 and TRBJ2-4): GAGVSQSPRYKVAKRGRDVALRCDSISGHVTLYWYRQTLGQGSEVLTYSQSDAQRDKSGRPSGRFSAERPERSVSTLKIQRTEQGDSAVYLCASCPTRTGKILAKNIQYFGAGTRLSVL.

This chain's CDR3 is CASIPSEGLAPGELFF. In DNA form, the CDR3 reads TGTGCCAGTATCCCGTCGGAGGGGTTGGCACCCGGGGAGCTGTTTTTT. The J gene is TRBJ2-2, the V gene TRBV19, with D perhaps TRBD2 (6 bases). V was trimmed by 7 bases and J by 6 bases, leaving 21 bases between them. Germline CDR1 LNHDA, CDR2 SQIVND (reference sequence). CDR3 length: 16 amino acids.

This clonotype was observed at least ten times. The CDR3 DNA is TGCGCCAGCAGCTTGGGGGTTGGGGATACGCAGTATTTT. It encodes CASSLGVGDTQYF. This rearrangement joins TRBV5-1 to TRBJ2-3, with D hard to call. V dropped 0 bases and J dropped 6 bases, with 8 bases sitting between them. The CDR3 sequence is 13 residues long. Germline CDR1 SGHRS, CDR2 YFSETQ.

This chain joins TRBV10-1 and TRBJ2-5; 8 bases fit TRBD2. Trimming removed 2 bases from V and 2 bases from J; junction bases left unmatched: 4. The CDR3 is made up of 15 amino acids. Germline-derived CDR1 and CDR2 are WNHNN and SYGVQD (reference sequence). The CDR3 sequence is CASSEMASGQETQYF. CDR3 in DNA: TGCGCCAGCAGTGAGATGGCTAGCGGGCAAGAGACCCAGTACTTC.

The chain couples TRBV19 to TRBJ1-5; D unclear. This CDR3 is built from 13 residues. CDR1 LNHDA and CDR2 SQIVND come from the germline V gene (reference sequence). The V end was cut by 3 bases, the J end by 4 bases, with 7 bases between. The CDR3 DNA reads TGTGCCAGTAGTATCCGACATAATCAGCCCCAGCATTTT. Residues: CASSIRHNQPQHF.

CDR3 in DNA: TGTGCCAGCAGCTCCTCTCCAAACAGGTTCACAGATACGCAGTATTTT. Translated: CASSSSPNRFTDTQYF. The chain couples TRBV7-6 to TRBJ2-3, with D perhaps TRBD1 (5 bases). Per the germline V gene, CDR1 is SGHVS and CDR2 is FNYEAQ. Trimming removed 4 bases at V and 2 bases at J, with 16 bases between. The CDR3 loop spans 16 amino acids.